This T cell receptor (beta chain) was identified during a study of blood T cell repertoires in COVID-19. Overall study: Spain, Italy and the United States supplied samples that represented acute and convalescent COVID-19. In each case, the material was cDNA or gDNA derived from T cells, B-cell-depleted T cells, or PBMCs.

Original methodology: By means of reference gene primer amplification, nucleated cell counts were estimated. Sequencing used immunoSEQ multiplex PCR; TCRdb keeps in-frame clones, though not all of them. That table gives V, J and clone size, and the DNA gave D and trimming. The table lists over 100,000 clones, 75% to 90% of them singletons. Note on this clone: Distinct nucleotide sequences in the sample also encode this CDR3.

Germline V gives CDR1 MDHEN, CDR2 SYDVKM. The CDR3 is made up of 18 amino acids. Losses at the gene ends were 1 base for V and 1 base for J; bases not matched to a gene: 5. The receptor comes from a human donor in a cohort sampled during active COVID-19. The sequenced sample was peripheral blood. The chain joins TRBV28 to TRBJ2-1, with 12 positions matching TRBD2. Written as DNA, the CDR3 is TGTGCCAGCAGTTTATTGGGGCTAGCGGGAGGGTCCTACAATGAGCAGTTCTTC. It is translated as CASSLLGLAGGSYNEQFF.